This is a list of T cell receptor beta chains from one sample in a study of cytomegalovirus exposure and HLA in healthy donors. This table comes from immunoSEQ multiplex PCR, and its TCRdb copy is limited to in-frame clones, with some not included. This table holds some 150,000 clones, 80% to 90% found once. Source material: PBMCs. These receptors were taken from a woman aged 40 to 50 in good health and CMV-seropositive. Both conserved end residues are part of each CDR3. Fields, in order: CDR3 protein, CDR3 DNA, clone size, J gene, D gene, V gene. D genes are given only for firm matches. Rows give clone size only sometimes, using once, few, many, or a class for an expanded clone.

CDR3 protein: CASSQLRDREEKLFF; CDR3 DNA: TGTGCCAGCAGCCAACTCCGGGACAGGGAAGAAAAACTGTTTTTT; clone size: .; J gene: TRBJ1-4; D gene: TRBD1; V gene: TRBV14
CDR3 protein: CASSLALWDRGPQHF; CDR3 DNA: TGTGCCAGCAGCTTAGCATTGTGGGACAGGGGGCCCCAGCATTTT; clone size: .; J gene: TRBJ1-5; D gene: TRBD1; V gene: TRBV11-2
CDR3 protein: CASSAWGEANYNSPLHF; CDR3 DNA: TGTGCCAGCAGCGCGTGGGGGGAGGCAAACTATAATTCACCCCTCCACTTT; clone size: .; J gene: TRBJ1-6; D gene: .; V gene: TRBV9
CDR3 protein: CSVGGSGSSYEQYF; CDR3 DNA: TGCAGCGTTGGTGGGAGCGGGAGCTCCTACGAGCAGTACTTC; clone size: .; J gene: TRBJ2-7; D gene: TRBD2; V gene: TRBV29-1
CDR3 protein: CAWSGGTGVGLVETQYF; CDR3 DNA: TGTGCCTGGAGTGGGGGGACAGGGGTTGGGCTAGTAGAGACCCAGTACTTC; clone size: .; J gene: TRBJ2-5; D gene: TRBD1; V gene: TRBV30
CDR3 protein: CASSPSRAYEQYF; CDR3 DNA: TGTGCCAGCAGCCCTAGCCGGGCGTACGAGCAGTACTTC; clone size: .; J gene: TRBJ2-7; D gene: .; V gene: TRBV6-5
CDR3 protein: CASSPPGGRGEETQYF; CDR3 DNA: TGTGCCAGCAGCCCCCCGGGGGGGCGGGGGGAAGAGACCCAGTACTTC; clone size: .; J gene: TRBJ2-5; D gene: TRBD2; V gene: TRBV7-9
CDR3 protein: CAWSPGLARAVDTQYF; CDR3 DNA: TGTGCCTGGAGCCCGGGACTAGCGAGAGCAGTGGATACGCAGTATTTT; clone size: once; J gene: TRBJ2-3; D gene: TRBD2; V gene: TRBV30
CDR3 protein: CASSQPRTSGNYEQYF; CDR3 DNA: TGTGCCAGCAGCCAACCCCGGACTAGCGGGAACTACGAGCAGTACTTC; clone size: .; J gene: TRBJ2-7; D gene: TRBD2; V gene: TRBV4-2
CDR3 protein: CASSPRPGGHGNQPQHF; CDR3 DNA: TGTGCCAGCAGTCCCCGACCGGGAGGGCACGGCAATCAGCCCCAGCATTTT; clone size: .; J gene: TRBJ1-5; D gene: .; V gene: TRBV27
CDR3 protein: CASSTLPGGVSGYTF; CDR3 DNA: TGTGCCAGCAGCACCCTACCAGGGGGAGTTAGTGGCTACACCTTC; clone size: .; J gene: TRBJ1-2; D gene: TRBD1; V gene: TRBV5-6
CDR3 protein: CASSVREDEQYF; CDR3 DNA: TGTGCCAGCAGCGTCAGGGAGGACGAGCAGTACTTC; clone size: .; J gene: TRBJ2-7; D gene: .; V gene: TRBV28
CDR3 protein: CASSLRQGSGELFF; CDR3 DNA: TGTGCCAGCAGTTTACGACAGGGTTCCGGGGAGCTGTTTTTT; clone size: once; J gene: TRBJ2-2; D gene: TRBD1; V gene: TRBV6-1